This T cell receptor beta chain is drawn from a study of blood T cell repertoires in COVID-19. This clone showed up just a few times. As processed by the authors: How many nucleated cells were present was estimated from reference gene primer amplification. TCRdb's copy holds only in-frame clones and misses some; the assay was immunoSEQ multiplex PCR. V and J calls plus clone size are reproduced from that table; the DNA served to infer D and trimming. The sample yields 65,000 to 100,000 clones, around 88% seen once. The CDR3 contains 13 residues. CDR1 is SGHTA and CDR2 is FQGNSA in the germline V gene. Trimming took 4 bases from V and 4 from J, leaving 11 bases between them.

This sequence originates from a woman aged 80 or over with acute or convalescent COVID-19. The V gene is TRBV7-2, the J gene TRBJ2-7, with D maybe TRBD1 (6 bases). Sequencing used peripheral blood. CDR3 region: CASSSGQSYEQYF. The CDR3 region has the DNA TGTGCCAGCAGCTCCGGACAGTCTTACGAGCAGTACTTC.